Below are 31 T cell receptor beta chains sequenced from a single sample in a study of T cell responses to AZD1222 COVID-19 vaccine. Produced via immunoSEQ multiplex PCR; TCRdb's table is partial and in-frame only. Among over 110,000 clones listed, approximately 87% were seen once. The source material was peripheral blood, sampled 28 days after the second AZD1222 dose. The origin of the receptors is an adult who received the AZD1222 COVID-19 vaccine.

The gene calls are TRBV18 and TRBJ2-6; unclear D gene. There are 15 residues in the CDR3. Between the trimmed V and J ends, which lost 6 bases and 0 bases, there was a span of 9 bases. Per the germline V gene, CDR1 is KGHSH and CDR2 is LQKENI. CDR3 sequence: CASSNSSSGANVLTF. In DNA form, the CDR3 reads TGTGCCAGCTCCAATAGTTCCTCTGGGGCCAACGTCCTGACTTTC. The full variable domain, rest sourced from reference TRBV18 and TRBJ2-6, is NAGVMQNPRHLVRRRGQEARLRCSPMKGHSHVYWYRQLPEEGLKFMVYLQKENIIDESGMPKERFSAEFPKEGPSILRIQQVVRGDSAAYFCASSNSSSGANVLTFGAGSRLTVL.

The chain has TRBV4-1 and TRBJ1-1; a possible D gene is TRBD1 (5 bases). The length of the CDR3 is 14 residues. V lost 4 bases and J 3 bases, leaving 12 bases between the germline ends. Per germline, CDR1 MGHRA and CDR2 YSYEKL. In nucleotides, the CDR3 is TGCGCCAGCAGCCCGCCAGCAGGGTACACTGAAGCTTTCTTT. It codes for CASSPPAGYTEAFF.

This chain uses TRBV20-1 with TRBJ2-3; 10 nucleotides match TRBD2. V shed 3 bases, J shed 8 bases, and the junction held 17 bases outside the gene matches. Per germline, CDR1 DFQATT and CDR2 SNEGSKA (reference sequence). The CDR3 is made up of 17 amino acids. The CDR3 spells CSASRSSGGVIRGTQYF. For the CDR3, the DNA is TGCAGTGCTAGTCGGTCTAGCGGGGGCGTCATCCGGGGTACGCAGTATTTT.

V is TRBV27 and J is TRBJ2-7; D possibly corresponds to TRBD1 (5 bases). Per germline, CDR1 MNHEY and CDR2 SMNVEV (reference sequence). The V end was cut by 0 bases, the J end by 2 bases, with 8 bases between. The CDR3 has 14 residues. DNA of the CDR3: TGTGCCAGCAGTTTATCTGCAGGGACCTACGAGCAGTACTTC. Its translation: CASSLSAGTYEQYF.

The rearrangement joins TRBV7-2 to TRBJ2-5, with a possible D match to TRBD2 (5 bases). Germline V gene lookup returns CDR1 SGHTA and CDR2 FQGNSA. V was cut by 5 bases and J by 3 bases, with 13 bases left in between. There are 14 residues in the CDR3. CDR3 loop: CASSAGGFKETQYF. For the CDR3, the DNA is TGTGCCAGCAGCGCCGGAGGTTTCAAAGAGACCCAGTACTTC.

The chain employs TRBV7-9 and TRBJ2-5, with D possibly TRBD2 on 6 matching bases. CDR3 length: 13 residues. Germline V CDR1 and CDR2: SEHNR, FQNEAQ (reference sequence). Trimming took off 1 base at V and 5 bases at J, with 8 bases between the two ends. The CDR3 DNA follows: TGTGCCAGCAGCTTAGGGACTACCGAGACCCAGTACTTC. Encoded protein: CASSLGTTETQYF. The full variable domain, rest sourced from reference TRBV7-9 and TRBJ2-5, is DTGVSQNPRHKITKRGQNVTFRCDPISEHNRLYWYRQTLGQGPEFLTYFQNEAQLEKSRLLSDRFSAERPKGSFSTLEIQRTEQGDSAMYLCASSLGTTETQYFGPGTRLLVL.

This clone has just a few counts. This rearrangement joins TRBV30 to TRBJ1-6; 7 nucleotides match TRBD1. CDR3 length: 14 residues. V dropped 4 bases and J dropped 3; count of bases not matched to a gene: 3. Germline values: CDR1 GTSNPN, CDR2 SVGIG (reference sequence). CDR3 sequence: CAWTGGLYNSPLHF. In DNA form, the CDR3 reads TGTGCCTGGACAGGGGGTCTCTATAATTCACCCCTCCACTTT.

The J gene is TRBJ1-5, the V gene TRBV6-2 or TRBV6-3; perhaps TRBD1 as D (6 bases). Trimming stripped 6 bases from V and 1 base from J, with 13 bases between. This CDR3 comprises 15 residues. From germline, CDR1 is MNHEY and CDR2 SVGEGT. The DNA for the CDR3 is TGTGCCAGCAGCTTGGGACAAGTAAGCAATCAGCCCCAGCATTTT. It codes for CASSLGQVSNQPQHF.

This chain uses TRBV30 with TRBJ1-5; possibly TRBD1 for D (6 bases). The ends were cut back, 0 bases at V and 2 bases at J, with 11 bases in the middle. CDR1 is GTSNPN, CDR2 SVGIG, per germline (reference sequence). CDR3 size: 15 residues. The CDR3 loop is CAWSVQQGGNQPQHF. The CDR3 bases are TGTGCCTGGAGTGTACAACAGGGTGGCAATCAGCCCCAGCATTTT.

The chain is built from TRBV19 and TRBJ1-5; 7 bases map to TRBD1. Germline CDR1 is LNHDA and CDR2 is SQIVND (reference sequence). Trimming at V came to 6 bases and at J to 3 bases, leaving 5 bases not matched to a gene. This CDR3 region has 14 residues. The CDR3 DNA follows: TGTGCCAGTAGGGTGCAGGGGGTCAATCAGCCCCAGCATTTT. Residues: CASRVQGVNQPQHF.

This chain uses TRBV6-5 with TRBJ2-7; TRBD2 matches 8 bases. Germline CDR1 and CDR2: MNHEY and SVGAGI. The V gene end was trimmed by 5 bases and the J gene end by 0 bases; junction bases not matched to a gene: 3. The CDR3 loop spans 14 amino acids. The DNA of the CDR3 is TGTGCCAGCAGTCGGGGGGGGGCCTCCTACGAGCAGTACTTC. It specifies CASSRGGASYEQYF.

The chain uses TRBV2 and TRBJ2-5; maybe TRBD2 (5 bases). The V gene's germline CDR1 is SNHLY and CDR2 FYNNEI. This CDR3 region has 15 residues. V was pared by 6 bases and J by 5 bases, with 19 bases between. As DNA, the CDR3 is TGTGCCAGCAGCCCGGACTCCGGGCGTCGGGAGACCCAGTACTTC. It specifies CASSPDSGRRETQYF.

The V call is TRBV11-2, the J call TRBJ1-6; D gene uncertain. The V end lost 1 base, the J end lost 0 bases, and 16 bases lay between the germline ends. The CDR3 spans 19 residues. Per germline, CDR1 SGHAT and CDR2 FQNNGV. In nucleotides, the CDR3 is TGTGCCAGCAGCTTAGCCGACCGACGGGGATTCTCCTATAATTCACCCCTCCACTTT. Protein product: CASSLADRRGFSYNSPLHF. Based on the CDR3 plus reference TRBV11-2 and TRBJ1-6, the full variable domain is EAGVAQSPRYKIIEKRQSVAFWCNPISGHATLYWYQQILGQGPKLLIQFQNNGVVDDSQLPKDRFSAERLKGVDSTLKIQPAKLEDSAVYLCASSLADRRGFSYNSPLHFGNGTRLTVT.

The V gene is TRBV6-6, the J gene TRBJ1-2; 8 positions agree with TRBD1. V lost 8 bases to trimming and J lost 6 bases; unmatched junction nucleotides: 8. In germline, CDR1 is MNHNY, CDR2 SVGAGI (reference sequence). The CDR3 consists of 13 residues. The CDR3 DNA is TGTGCCAGCCTTGAAACAGGGGGACATGGCTACACCTTC. It specifies CASLETGGHGYTF.

In this sample, this clone turned up many times. The chain couples TRBV2 to TRBJ2-7, with 7 bases aligning to TRBD1. This CDR3 spans 14 amino acids. Trimming at V came to 6 bases and at J to 5 bases, leaving 10 bases not matched to a gene. The germline V gene has CDR1 SNHLY and CDR2 FYNNEI. The CDR3 loop reads CASSWTGVFNEQYF. In DNA form, the CDR3 reads TGTGCCAGCAGCTGGACAGGAGTCTTTAACGAGCAGTACTTC.

The rearrangement joins TRBV5-1 to TRBJ2-2, with D uncertain. CDR3 length: 13 residues. CDR1 is SGHRS, CDR2 YFSETQ, per germline. The V end was cut by 4 bases, the J end by 1 base, with 5 bases between. CDR3 sequence reads: CASSGKNTGELFF. The CDR3, as DNA: TGCGCCAGCAGCGGGAAGAACACCGGGGAGCTGTTTTTT.

This clone has a single count. The chain employs TRBV7-9 and TRBJ1-2; 7 positions agree with TRBD1. CDR1 is SEHNR and CDR2 is FQNEAQ in the germline V gene (reference sequence). J gave up 0 bases and V 5 bases, and 3 bases lay outside the gene matches. This CDR3 contains 14 residues. CDR3 coding DNA: TGTGCCAGCAGCCCTGGGACAGCTAACTATGGCTACACCTTC. This codes for CASSPGTANYGYTF.

The rearrangement links TRBV19 to TRBJ1-1; no reliable D call. Germline CDR1 is LNHDA and CDR2 is SQIVND (reference sequence). V lost 8 bases to trimming and J lost 0 bases, with 13 bases between them. The CDR3 has 14 amino acids. CDR3 amino acids: CASSERRLNTEAFF. The CDR3 coding sequence is TGTGCCAGTTCGGAGAGACGGTTGAACACTGAAGCTTTCTTT.

The rearrangement links TRBV10-3 to TRBJ1-1; D remains ambiguous. Germline CDR1 is ENHRY and CDR2 is SYGVKD. V was pared by 9 bases and J by 6 bases, with 17 bases between. The CDR3 consists of 13 residues. The chain's CDR3 is CAIRFSASSEAFF. CDR3 sequence (DNA): TGTGCCATTAGGTTTTCTGCTTCTTCTGAAGCTTTCTTT.

The chain joins TRBV3-1 (or the pseudogene TRBV3-2) to TRBJ2-7, with a possible D match to TRBD2 (5 bases). CDR1 is LGHDT and CDR2 is YNNKEL in the germline V gene (reference sequence). Trimming left V 3 bases short and J 2 bases short, with 14 bases between. The CDR3 runs 15 residues. The CDR3 protein is CASSHLSELAYEQYF. The CDR3 nucleotides read TGTGCCAGCAGCCACCTTAGCGAGTTAGCCTACGAGCAGTACTTC.

This chain joins TRBV5-8 and TRBJ2-1; maybe TRBD1 (6 bases). The CDR3 is 15 residues long. CDR1 and CDR2 (germline): SGHTS, YDEGEE. V was trimmed by 2 bases and J by 8 bases, leaving 17 bases between them. The CDR3 bases are TGTGCCAGCAGCTTACAGGGATGGGGGACCGATGAGCAGTTCTTC. Protein sequence: CASSLQGWGTDEQFF.

This CDR3 is CASRQSTSGSTGELFF. The CDR3 DNA reads TGTGCCAGCAGACAAAGCACTAGCGGGAGTACCGGGGAGCTGTTTTTT. The genes are TRBV5-6 and TRBJ2-2; 11 positions agree with TRBD2. V was clipped by 5 bases and J by 5 bases; unmatched bases: 8. In germline, CDR1 is SGHDT, CDR2 YYEEEE. The CDR3 covers 16 residues. Filled out from reference TRBV5-6 and TRBJ2-2, the complete variable domain reads DAGVTQSPTHLIKTRGQQVTLRCSPKSGHDTVSWYQQALGQGPQFIFQYYEEEERQRGNFPDRFSGHQFPNYSSELNVNALLLGDSALYLCASRQSTSGSTGELFFGEGSRLTVL.

The chain joins TRBV28 to TRBJ2-7, with 8 bases aligning to TRBD1. Per germline, CDR1 MDHEN and CDR2 SYDVKM. There are 14 residues in the CDR3. V shed 7 bases and J 3 bases; nucleotides not matched to a gene: 8. As DNA, the CDR3 is TGTGCCAGCACGTCGGGACAGGTATTCTACGAGCAGTACTTC. It specifies CASTSGQVFYEQYF.

The V and J genes are TRBV28 and TRBJ1-5; 7 bases agree with TRBD1. CDR3 size: 16 residues. Germline V gene sequence: CDR1 MDHEN, CDR2 SYDVKM. V gave up 2 bases and J gave up 2 bases; unmatched junction bases: 6. CDR3 residues: CASSLRATGGNQPQHF. CDR3 DNA: TGTGCCAGCAGTTTACGGGCCACAGGGGGCAATCAGCCCCAGCATTTT.

V is TRBV2 and J is TRBJ2-2, with D tentatively TRBD2 (7 bases). The V and J ends lost 5 bases and 5 bases respectively, with 15 bases between them. The CDR3 is 15 amino acids. Germline loops: CDR1 SNHLY, CDR2 FYNNEI. The CDR3 nucleotides read TGTGCCAGCAGTCTGGGAGGGGGTGGAACCGGGGAGCTGTTTTTT. Amino acid sequence: CASSLGGGGTGELFF. Based on the CDR3 plus reference TRBV2 and TRBJ2-2, the full variable domain is EPEVTQTPSHQVTQMGQEVILRCVPISNHLYFYWYRQILGQKVEFLVSFYNNEISEKSEIFDDQFSVERPDGSNFTLKIRSTKLEDSAMYFCASSLGGGGTGELFFGEGSRLTVL.

Only one count was recorded for this clone. The chain combines TRBV6-5 with TRBJ2-3, with 11 bases identical to TRBD2. The V segment lost 5 bases and the J segment 4 bases; nucleotides outside the gene matches: 5. Germline CDR1 reads MNHEY; CDR2 reads SVGAGI. The CDR3 is 15 residues long. As DNA, the CDR3 is TGTGCCAGCAGTACTCTAGCGGGAGGCTCAGATACGCAGTATTTT. Amino acid sequence: CASSTLAGGSDTQYF.

The J gene is TRBJ2-5, the V gene TRBV14, with TRBD1 matching 7 bases. Germline trimming cut 0 bases from V and 1 base from J; bases unmatched to any gene: 2. The CDR3 consists of 15 residues. The germline V gene encodes CDR1 SGHDN and CDR2 FVKESK. CDR3 in amino acids: CASSQDRTGQETQYF. In DNA form, the CDR3 reads TGTGCCAGCAGCCAAGATCGGACAGGCCAAGAGACCCAGTACTTC.

CDR3 DNA: TGTGCCAGCCGGACAGGGGGCAACACTGAAGCTTTCTTT. Translating it yields CASRTGGNTEAFF. The chain links TRBV10-3 to TRBJ1-1; the match to TRBD1 covers 11 bases. This CDR3 contains 13 residues. Germline CDR1 is ENHRY and CDR2 is SYGVKD. Unmatched junction bases numbered 3, after V lost 10 bases and J lost 2 bases.

The V and J genes are TRBV19 and TRBJ1-1; TRBD1 is a possible D gene (6 bases). The CDR3 length is 14 residues. The germline V gene encodes CDR1 LNHDA and CDR2 SQIVND (reference sequence). Trimming removed 6 bases at V and 5 bases at J, with 16 bases between. CDR3 residues: CASRLQGRETEAFF. CDR3 DNA: TGTGCCAGTAGACTACAGGGCCGAGAGACTGAAGCTTTCTTT. Supplemented by reference TRBV19 and TRBJ1-1, the full variable domain reads DGGITQSPKYLFRKEGQNVTLSCEQNLNHDAMYWYRQDPGQGLRLIYYSQIVNDFQKGDIAEGYSVSREKKESFPLTVTSAQKNPTAFYLCASRLQGRETEAFFGQGTRLTVV.

The chain is built from TRBV10-2 and TRBJ1-3, with 7 positions matching TRBD1. The junction had 10 bases not matched to a gene; V was cut back by 5 bases and J by 3 bases. The CDR3 has 16 amino acids. The germline gives CDR1 WSHSY, CDR2 SAAADI. The CDR3 protein is CASSQDPGGYGNTIYF. CDR3 coding DNA: TGCGCCAGCAGTCAAGATCCAGGGGGATATGGAAACACCATATATTTT.

The V gene is TRBV4-3, the J gene TRBJ2-3; no reliable D call. The CDR3 spans 14 residues. CDR1 is LGHNA and CDR2 is YSLEER in the germline V gene. V lost 0 bases and J lost 2, with 6 bases in between. CDR3 region: CASSQDRPTDTQYF. The CDR3 DNA sequence: TGCGCCAGCAGCCAAGACCGCCCCACAGATACGCAGTATTTT.